These 3 T cell receptor beta chains were all obtained from the same sample, sequenced in a study of CD4 T cells in relation to SARS-CoV-2 and coronaviruses. No antigen has been assigned to these receptors. The unexposed donors gave CD4+ T cells in about 2011-2019, prior to COVID-19. The cells were cultured for around ten days before CD4+ T cells were isolated. Only in-frame clones appear in the TCRdb table, and some are missing; sequencing was by immunoSEQ multiplex PCR. The sample consists of 15,000 to 20,000 clones, 70% to 80% of them appearing once. Sequencing was done on a sample of CD4+ T cells from PBMCs, cultured in vitro. Receptor source: a human donor in good health.

The chain recombines TRBV10-1 with TRBJ1-3; no firm D call. Per germline, CDR1 WNHNN and CDR2 SYGVQD (reference sequence). This CDR3 comprises 15 residues. V was clipped by 3 bases and J by 3 bases, with 12 bases between them. The CDR3 region has the DNA TGCGCCAGCAGTGACGGAGCAGCACTTGGAAACACCATATATTTT. As protein: CASSDGAALGNTIYF.

This chain links TRBV14 with TRBJ2-5; D gene ambiguous. Trimming pared 6 bases from V and 1 base from J, leaving 9 bases between. The CDR3 loop spans 13 amino acids. Per germline, CDR1 SGHDN and CDR2 FVKESK. The CDR3 coding sequence is TGTGCCAGCAGTCCATACGTCCAAGAGACCCAGTACTTC. It is translated as CASSPYVQETQYF.

This clone counts as medium-sized. The chain links TRBV30 to TRBJ1-2; D remains ambiguous. Per germline, CDR1 GTSNPN and CDR2 SVGIG (reference sequence). V lost 6 bases, J lost 3 bases, and 14 bases lay in between. The CDR3 runs to 13 residues. The CDR3 region has the DNA TGTGCCTGTGATTCGGAGATATACTATGGCTACACCTTC. Amino acids: CACDSEIYYGYTF.